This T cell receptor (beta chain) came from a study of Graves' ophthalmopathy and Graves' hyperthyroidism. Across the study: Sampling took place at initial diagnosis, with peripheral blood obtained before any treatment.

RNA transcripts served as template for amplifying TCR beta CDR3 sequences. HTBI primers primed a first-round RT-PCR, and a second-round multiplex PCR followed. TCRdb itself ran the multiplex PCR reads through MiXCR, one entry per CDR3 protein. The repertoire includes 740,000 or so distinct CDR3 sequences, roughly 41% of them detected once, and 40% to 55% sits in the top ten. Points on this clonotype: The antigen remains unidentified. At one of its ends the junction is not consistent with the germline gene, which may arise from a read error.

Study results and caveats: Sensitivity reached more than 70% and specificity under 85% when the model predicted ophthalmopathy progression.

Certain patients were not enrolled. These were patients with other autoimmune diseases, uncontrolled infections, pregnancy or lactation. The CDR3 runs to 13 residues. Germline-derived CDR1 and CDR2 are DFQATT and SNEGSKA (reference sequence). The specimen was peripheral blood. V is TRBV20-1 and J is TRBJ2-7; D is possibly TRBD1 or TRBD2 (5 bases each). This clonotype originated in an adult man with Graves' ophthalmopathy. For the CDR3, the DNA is TGCAGTGCTGGGGATCCGGGGACCTACGAGCAGGACTTC. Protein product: CSAGDPGTYEQDF.